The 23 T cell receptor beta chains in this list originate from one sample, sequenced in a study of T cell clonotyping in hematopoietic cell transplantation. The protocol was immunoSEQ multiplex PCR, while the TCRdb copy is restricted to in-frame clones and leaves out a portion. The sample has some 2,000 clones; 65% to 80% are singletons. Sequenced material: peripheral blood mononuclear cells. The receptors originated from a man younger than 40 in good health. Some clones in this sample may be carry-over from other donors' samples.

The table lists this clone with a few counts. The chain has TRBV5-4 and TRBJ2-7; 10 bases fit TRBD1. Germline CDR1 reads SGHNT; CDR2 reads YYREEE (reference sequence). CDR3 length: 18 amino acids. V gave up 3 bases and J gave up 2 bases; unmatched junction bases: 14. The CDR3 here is CASSSRGQGRAWPYEQYF. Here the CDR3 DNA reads TGTGCCAGCAGCTCAAGGGGACAGGGGAGAGCTTGGCCCTACGAGCAGTACTTC. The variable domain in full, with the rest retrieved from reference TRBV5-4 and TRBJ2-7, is ETGVTQSPTHLIKTRGQQVTLRCSSQSGHNTVSWYQQALGQGPQFIFQYYREEENGRGNFPPRFSGLQFPNYSSELNVNALELDDSALYLCASSSRGQGRAWPYEQYFGPGTRLTVT.

This CDR3 reads CASSLGGGTGNTIYF. In DNA, the CDR3 is TGTGCCAGCAGCCTTGGTGGGGGGACTGGAAACACCATATATTTT. The J gene is TRBJ1-3, the V gene TRBV28; D possibly corresponds to TRBD1 (5 bases). CDR3 length equals 15 residues. Germline CDR1 MDHEN, CDR2 SYDVKM. V was cut by 6 bases and J by 2 bases, with 14 bases left in between.

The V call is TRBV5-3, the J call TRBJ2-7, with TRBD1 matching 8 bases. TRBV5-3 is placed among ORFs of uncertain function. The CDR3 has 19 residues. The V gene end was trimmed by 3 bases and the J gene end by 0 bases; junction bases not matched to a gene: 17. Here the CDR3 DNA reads TGTGCCAGAAGCTCGGCCACCAGACGGGTAACAGGGGGCTCCTACGAGCAGTACTTC. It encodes CARSSATRRVTGGSYEQYF.

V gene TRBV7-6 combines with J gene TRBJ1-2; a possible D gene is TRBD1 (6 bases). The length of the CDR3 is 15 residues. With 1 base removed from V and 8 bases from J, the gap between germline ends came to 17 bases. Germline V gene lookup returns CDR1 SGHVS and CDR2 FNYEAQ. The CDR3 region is CASSLDGGGLEGYTF. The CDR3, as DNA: TGTGCCAGCAGCTTAGATGGAGGGGGGCTTGAAGGCTACACCTTC.

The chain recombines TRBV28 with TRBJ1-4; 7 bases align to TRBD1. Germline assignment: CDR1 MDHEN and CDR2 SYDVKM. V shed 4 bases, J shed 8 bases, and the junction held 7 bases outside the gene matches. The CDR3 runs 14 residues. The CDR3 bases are TGTGCCAGCAGTTGGGACAGACAAACGGAAAAACTGTTTTTT. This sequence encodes CASSWDRQTEKLFF.

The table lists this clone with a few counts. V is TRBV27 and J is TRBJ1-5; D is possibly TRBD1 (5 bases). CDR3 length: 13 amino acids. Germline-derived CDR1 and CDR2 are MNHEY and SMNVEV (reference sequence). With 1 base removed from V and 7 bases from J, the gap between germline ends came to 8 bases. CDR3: CASSLFGGQPQHF. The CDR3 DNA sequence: TGTGCCAGCAGTTTATTCGGGGGGCAGCCCCAGCATTTT.

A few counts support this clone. As DNA, the CDR3 is TGTGCCAGTAGGGGGTCCGTCGGGGGTGGCTACACCTTC. Translation gives CASRGSVGGGYTF. The genes are TRBV19 and TRBJ1-2; possible D gene TRBD1, 5 bases. V dropped 6 bases and J dropped 7 bases, with 15 bases sitting between them. The CDR3 consists of 13 residues. The V gene's germline CDR1 is LNHDA and CDR2 SQIVND (reference sequence).

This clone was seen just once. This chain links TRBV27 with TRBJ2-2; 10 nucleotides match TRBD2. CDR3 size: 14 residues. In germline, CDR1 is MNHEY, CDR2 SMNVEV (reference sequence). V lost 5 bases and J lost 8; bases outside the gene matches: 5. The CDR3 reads CASSPGTSVGELFF. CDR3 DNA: TGTGCCAGCAGTCCCGGGACTAGCGTAGGGGAGCTGTTTTTT.

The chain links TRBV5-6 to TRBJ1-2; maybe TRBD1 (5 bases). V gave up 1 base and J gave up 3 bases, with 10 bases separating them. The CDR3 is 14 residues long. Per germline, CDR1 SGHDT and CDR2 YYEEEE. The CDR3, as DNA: TGTGCCAGCAGCTTGAGAGGGGCACACTATGGCTACACCTTC. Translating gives CASSLRGAHYGYTF.

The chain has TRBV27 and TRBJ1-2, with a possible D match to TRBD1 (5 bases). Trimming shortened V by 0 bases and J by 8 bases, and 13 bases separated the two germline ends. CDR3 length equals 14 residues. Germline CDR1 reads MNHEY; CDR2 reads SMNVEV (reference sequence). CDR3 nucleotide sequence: TGTGCCAGCAGTTTATCGATTGGGGCGGGAGGCTACACCTTC. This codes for CASSLSIGAGGYTF.

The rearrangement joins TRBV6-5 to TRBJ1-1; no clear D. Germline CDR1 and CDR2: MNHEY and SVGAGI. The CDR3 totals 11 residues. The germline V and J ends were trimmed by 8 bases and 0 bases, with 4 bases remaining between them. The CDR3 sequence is CASRMNTEAFF. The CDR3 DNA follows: TGTGCCAGCCGGATGAACACTGAAGCTTTCTTT.

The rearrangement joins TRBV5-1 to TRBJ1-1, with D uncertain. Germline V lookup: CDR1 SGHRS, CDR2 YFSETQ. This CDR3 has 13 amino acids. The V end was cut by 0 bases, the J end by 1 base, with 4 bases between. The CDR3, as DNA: TGCGCCAGCAGCTTGGGTCCGAACACTGAAGCTTTCTTT. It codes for CASSLGPNTEAFF. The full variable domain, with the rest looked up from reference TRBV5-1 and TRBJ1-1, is KAGVTQTPRYLIKTRGQQVTLSCSPISGHRSVSWYQQTPGQGLQFLFEYFSETQRNKGNFPGRFSGRQFSNSRSEMNVSTLELGDSALYLCASSLGPNTEAFFGQGTRLTVV.

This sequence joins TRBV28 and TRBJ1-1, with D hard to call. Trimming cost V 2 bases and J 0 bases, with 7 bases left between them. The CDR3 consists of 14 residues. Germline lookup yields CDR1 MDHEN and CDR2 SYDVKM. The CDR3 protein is CASSLTDLNTEAFF. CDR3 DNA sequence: TGTGCCAGCAGTTTAACAGACTTGAACACTGAAGCTTTCTTT.

CDR3 amino acids: CAAGTGHEQYF. The CDR3 bases are TGTGCTGCAGGGACAGGGCACGAGCAGTACTTC. V and J are TRBV4-2 and TRBJ2-7; 9 bases line up with TRBD1. The CDR3 runs to 11 residues. The germline CDR1 and CDR2 sequences are LGHNA and YNFKEQ.

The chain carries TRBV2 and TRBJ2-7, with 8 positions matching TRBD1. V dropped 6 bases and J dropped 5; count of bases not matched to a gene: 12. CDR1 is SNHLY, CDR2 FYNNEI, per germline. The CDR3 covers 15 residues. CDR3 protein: CASRRTGQVNDEQYF. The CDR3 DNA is TGTGCCAGCAGAAGGACGGGACAGGTAAACGACGAGCAGTACTTC.

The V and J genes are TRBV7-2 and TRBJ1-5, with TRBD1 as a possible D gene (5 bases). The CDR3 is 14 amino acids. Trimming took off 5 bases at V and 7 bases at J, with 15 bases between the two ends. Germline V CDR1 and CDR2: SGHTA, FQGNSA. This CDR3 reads CASSRDGTGQPQHF. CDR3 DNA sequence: TGTGCCAGCAGCCGGGACGGGACGGGGCAGCCCCAGCATTTT.

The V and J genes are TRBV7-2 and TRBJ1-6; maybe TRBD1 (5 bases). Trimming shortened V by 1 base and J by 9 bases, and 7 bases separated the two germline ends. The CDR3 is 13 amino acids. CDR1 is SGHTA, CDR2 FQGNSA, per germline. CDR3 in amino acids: CASSLDQGSPLHF. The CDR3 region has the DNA TGTGCCAGCAGCTTAGATCAGGGTTCACCCCTCCACTTT.

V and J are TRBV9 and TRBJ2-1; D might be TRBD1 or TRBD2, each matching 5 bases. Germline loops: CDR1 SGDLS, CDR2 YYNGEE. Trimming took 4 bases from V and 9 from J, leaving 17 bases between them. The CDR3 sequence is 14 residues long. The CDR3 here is CASSLATAPGEQFF. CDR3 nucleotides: TGTGCCAGCAGCTTAGCGACAGCCCCGGGTGAGCAGTTCTTC.

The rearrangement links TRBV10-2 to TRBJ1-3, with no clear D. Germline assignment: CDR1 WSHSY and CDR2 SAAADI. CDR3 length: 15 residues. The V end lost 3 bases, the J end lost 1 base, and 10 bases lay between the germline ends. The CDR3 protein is CASSEWSTSGNTIYF. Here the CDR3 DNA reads TGCGCCAGCAGTGAATGGTCGACATCTGGAAACACCATATATTTT.

Written as DNA, the CDR3 is TGTGCCAGCAGACAGGGGGCGTACGAGCAGTACTTC. Its translation: CASRQGAYEQYF. V and J are TRBV6-5 and TRBJ2-7, with 9 bases that match TRBD1. With V trimmed by 6 bases and J by 4 bases, 1 base remained unmatched. The CDR3 covers 12 residues. In germline, CDR1 is MNHEY, CDR2 SVGAGI.

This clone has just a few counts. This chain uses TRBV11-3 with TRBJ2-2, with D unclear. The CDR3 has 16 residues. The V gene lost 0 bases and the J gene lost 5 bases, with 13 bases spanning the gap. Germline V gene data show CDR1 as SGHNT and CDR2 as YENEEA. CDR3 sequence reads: CASSLDTRFITGELFF. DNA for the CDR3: TGTGCCAGCAGCTTAGACACTCGGTTCATAACCGGGGAGCTGTTTTTT.

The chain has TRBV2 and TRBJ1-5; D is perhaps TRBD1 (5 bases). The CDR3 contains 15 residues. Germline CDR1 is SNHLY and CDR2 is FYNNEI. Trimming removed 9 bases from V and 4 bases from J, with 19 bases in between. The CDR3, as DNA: TGTGCCAGTTCCCCGGGACTCCTTTCTAATCAGCCCCAGCATTTT. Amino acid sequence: CASSPGLLSNQPQHF.

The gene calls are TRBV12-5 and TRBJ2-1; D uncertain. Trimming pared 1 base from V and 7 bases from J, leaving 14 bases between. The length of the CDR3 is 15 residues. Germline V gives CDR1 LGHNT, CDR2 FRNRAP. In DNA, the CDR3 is TGTGCTAGTGGTTTGGAGGTGTGGGATTTGAATGAGCAGTTCTTC. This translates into CASGLEVWDLNEQFF.